This passage covers 8 T cell receptor beta chains from one sample sequenced in a study of regulatory T cells in long-lasting Graves disease. Assembly of TCR beta libraries relied on iRepertoire HTBI primers together with Arm-PCR of CDR3 regions. TCRdb independently ran MiXCR on the multiplex PCR reads; one entry per CDR3 protein. The data show roughly 700,000 distinct CDR3 sequences, around 30% seen once. Time point in this sample: persistent/refractory GD, antithyroid drugs over 5 years with positive TRAb. RNA from PBMCs was the source of the TCR library. The sequencing here drew on peripheral blood mononuclear cells (PBMCs), taken when the disease was refractory, from a patient treated with antithyroid drugs. Receptor source: a female donor with Graves disease.

This chain uses TRBV25-1 with TRBJ1-6; a weak D match, TRBD1 (5 bases). Germline CDR1 MGHDK, CDR2 SYGVNS. This CDR3 has 16 residues. V gave up 4 bases and J gave up 7 bases, with 17 bases separating them. CDR3 bases: TGTGCCAGCAGTGGATTGCGGGGGGACGGCAATTCACCCCTCCACTTT. The encoded protein is CASSGLRGDGNSPLHF.

This clonotype was picked up many times. The V and J genes are TRBV28 and TRBJ1-1; D gene uncertain. V was trimmed by 1 base and J by 0 bases, leaving 6 bases between them. Germline CDR1 MDHEN, CDR2 SYDVKM. The CDR3 totals 14 residues. As DNA, the CDR3 is TGTGCCAGCAGTTTATTCACTATGAACACTGAAGCTTTCTTT. This gives the protein CASSLFTMNTEAFF.

The chain couples TRBV12-3 or TRBV12-4 to TRBJ2-7, with D perhaps matching TRBD1 (5 bases). This CDR3 has 13 residues. V dropped 6 bases and J dropped 3 bases, with 12 bases sitting between them. The CDR3 sequence is CASRYGAGYEQYF. The CDR3 nucleotides read TGTGCCAGCAGATATGGGGCAGGCTACGAGCAGTACTTC.

This clonotype came up a few times. The chain combines TRBV7-9 with TRBJ1-1; the D is unclear. V was clipped by 1 base and J by 6 bases, with 6 bases between them. Germline lookup yields CDR1 SEHNR and CDR2 FQNEAQ (reference sequence). The CDR3 totals 12 residues. CDR3 DNA: TGTGCCAGCAGCTTAGTTGTCCCTGAAGCTTTCTTT. Translating it yields CASSLVVPEAFF.

The chain recombines TRBV4-1 with TRBJ1-1; D call uncertain. Germline-derived CDR1 and CDR2 are MGHRA and YSYEKL. Between the trimmed V and J ends, which lost 1 base and 4 bases, there was a span of 13 bases. The CDR3 is made up of 15 amino acids. The CDR3 DNA reads TGCGCCAGCAGCCAAGGTGGCGCGGCAGCCACTGAAGCTTTCTTT. This translates into CASSQGGAAATEAFF.

V gene TRBV5-1 combines with J gene TRBJ2-1; D perhaps matches TRBD2 (5 bases). From germline, CDR1 is SGHRS and CDR2 YFSETQ. V lost 4 bases and J 0 bases, leaving 14 bases between the germline ends. The CDR3 runs to 16 residues. The CDR3, as DNA: TGCGCCAGCAGCCTGGGAACTAGGAGCTCCTACAATGAGCAGTTCTTC. Its protein product is CASSLGTRSSYNEQFF.

The sample holds a few counts of this clonotype. The rearrangement links TRBV5-1 to TRBJ2-7, with 10 bases that match TRBD2. Germline CDR1 and CDR2: SGHRS and YFSETQ. V gave up 0 bases and J gave up 0 bases; unmatched junction bases: 9. The CDR3 is 18 residues long. CDR3 DNA: TGCGCCAGCAGCTTGGGGGGGGCTAGCGGGAGTTTCTCCTACGAGCAGTACTTC. Protein: CASSLGGASGSFSYEQYF.

This clonotype was seen only a few times. As DNA, the CDR3 is TGCAGCATAGCCGGGACTAGCGGGAGGGACGATAGGCCCTTCGGCGAGCAGTACTTC. Protein product: CSIAGTSGRDDRPFGEQYF. This chain uses TRBV29-1 with TRBJ2-7; 16 positions match TRBD2. CDR3 length: 19 residues. Germline CDR1 is SQVTM and CDR2 is ANQGSEA. With V trimmed by 8 bases and J by 6 bases, 22 bases remained unmatched.